This T cell receptor (beta chain) was captured by sequencing in a study of T-cell reconstitution after alpha-beta-depleted transplantation in children. TCRbeta library preparation incorporated unique molecular identifiers. TCRdb passed the PCR reads through MiXCR, listing each CDR3 protein once. The sample includes some 200,000 distinct CDR3 sequences, under 9.5% of them seen just once. Material: PBMCs from the stem cell graft donor, obtained from the stem cell graft. This clonotype originated in a human donor who donated a stem cell graft to a child with acute lymphoblastic leukemia.

This chain's CDR3 is CASSFNLEQYF. CDR3 DNA: TGTGCCAGCAGCTTTAATCTCGAGCAGTACTTC. The V and J genes are TRBV5-6 and TRBJ2-7; D is unresolved. This CDR3 spans 11 amino acids. The V gene's germline CDR1 is SGHDT and CDR2 YYEEEE. V was cut by 2 bases and J by 6 bases, with 6 bases left in between.